Each of the 25 T cell receptor beta chains below was sequenced from the same sample in a study of blood T cell repertoires in COVID-19. Produced via immunoSEQ multiplex PCR; TCRdb's table is partial and in-frame only. The sample yields some 180,000 clones, around 80% seen once. Sequencing was carried out using peripheral blood. The receptors originated from a woman in her seventies who had recovered from COVID-19.

The gene calls are TRBV19 and TRBJ1-2; tentative D call: TRBD1 (5 bases). Germline V gene lookup returns CDR1 LNHDA and CDR2 SQIVND (reference sequence). The CDR3 extends over 13 amino acids. V lost 4 bases and J 2 bases, leaving 8 bases between the germline ends. The CDR3 reads CASSTAGNYGYTF. Written as DNA, the CDR3 is TGTGCCAGTAGTACCGCAGGGAACTATGGCTACACCTTC.

The chain couples TRBV28 to TRBJ2-3; 7 nucleotides align to TRBD2. With V trimmed by 6 bases and J by 6 bases, 9 bases remained unmatched. Per the germline V gene, CDR1 is MDHEN and CDR2 is SYDVKM. CDR3 length equals 14 residues. The CDR3 region has the DNA TGTGCCAGCAGCCCGGACGGGCGGGGGGATACGCAGTATTTT. Amino acid sequence: CASSPDGRGDTQYF.

The chain employs TRBV12-5 and TRBJ2-7; 10 bases line up with TRBD1. CDR3 length equals 16 residues. The trim removed 1 base at V and 0 bases at J, leaving 3 bases unmatched. The germline V gene encodes CDR1 LGHNT and CDR2 FRNRAP. CDR3 in amino acids: CASGLGQGASSYEQYF. As DNA, the CDR3 is TGTGCTAGTGGTTTGGGACAGGGGGCATCCTCCTACGAGCAGTACTTC.

The DNA for the CDR3 is TGTGCCAGCAGCTTGGGGCCTACAGGGGGCGGCAATCAGCCCCAGCATTTT. The encoded protein is CASSLGPTGGGNQPQHF. The chain combines TRBV7-9 with TRBJ1-5; TRBD1 agrees at 9 bases. The CDR3 sequence is 17 residues long. J lost 2 bases, V lost 3 bases, and 8 bases had no gene match. Germline assignment: CDR1 SEHNR and CDR2 FQNEAQ (reference sequence). Full variable domain (rest looked up from reference TRBV7-9 and TRBJ1-5): DTGVSQNPRHKITKRGQNVTFRCDPISEHNRLYWYRQTLGQGPEFLTYFQNEAQLEKSRLLSDRFSAERPKGSFSTLEIQRTEQGDSAMYLCASSLGPTGGGNQPQHFGDGTRLSIL.

The chain links TRBV30 to TRBJ1-2; weak D call: TRBD1 (5 bases). Germline CDR1 GTSNPN, CDR2 SVGIG (reference sequence). The CDR3 covers 14 residues. The V and J ends lost 4 bases and 6 bases respectively, with 18 bases between them. In DNA, the CDR3 is TGTGCCTGGAAGTTATGGGGCCCGGGGGATGGCTACACCTTC. The encoded protein is CAWKLWGPGDGYTF.

This clone was seen just once. The rearrangement links TRBV11-3 to TRBJ2-5; possibly TRBD1 for D (5 bases). The CDR3 has 16 residues. Germline CDR1 reads SGHNT; CDR2 reads YENEEA. Trimming cost V 2 bases and J 2 bases, with 15 bases left between them. The CDR3 region has the DNA TGTGCCAGCAGCTTAAATTTAGGGGCACCTCAAGAGACCCAGTACTTC. Translating it yields CASSLNLGAPQETQYF.

CDR3 nucleotide sequence: TGTGCCAGCAAGCAGGGGATAAACACTGAAGCTTTCTTT. Amino acid sequence: CASKQGINTEAFF. This chain joins TRBV9 and TRBJ1-1; a weak D match, TRBD1 (6 bases). V was trimmed by 6 bases and J by 2 bases, leaving 11 bases between them. In germline, CDR1 is SGDLS, CDR2 YYNGEE. The CDR3 is 13 amino acids.

The genes are TRBV4-3 and TRBJ2-2; D perhaps matches TRBD2 (5 bases). The CDR3 has 16 amino acids. Between the trimmed V and J ends, which lost 0 bases and 5 bases, there was a span of 13 bases. CDR1 and CDR2 from the germline V gene are LGHNA and YSLEER. The CDR3 DNA sequence: TGCGCCAGCAGCCAAGATGTGGCGGGCAGGACCGGGGAGCTGTTTTTT. It is translated as CASSQDVAGRTGELFF.

The chain couples TRBV20-1 to TRBJ1-1, with D perhaps matching TRBD1 (5 bases). The CDR3 length is 11 residues. Per germline, CDR1 DFQATT and CDR2 SNEGSKA (reference sequence). V was trimmed by 5 bases and J by 6 bases, leaving 10 bases between them. CDR3 sequence reads: CSAGRQPEAFF. In DNA, the CDR3 is TGCAGTGCTGGTAGACAGCCTGAAGCTTTCTTT.

This clone occurred a few times. The CDR3 loop reads CASRPLAQETQYF. The CDR3 nucleotides are TGTGCCAGCAGGCCCCTAGCGCAAGAGACCCAGTACTTC. This chain links TRBV12-3 or TRBV12-4 with TRBJ2-5; possibly TRBD2 for D (6 bases). V lost 6 bases to trimming and J lost 2 bases, with 10 bases between them. This CDR3 comprises 13 residues.

The chain links TRBV20-1 to TRBJ2-1; D ambiguous. The CDR3 runs 11 residues. Germline-derived CDR1 and CDR2 are DFQATT and SNEGSKA (reference sequence). With 2 bases removed from V and 4 bases from J, the gap between germline ends came to 3 bases. DNA for the CDR3: TGCAGTGCTAGACCTTACAATGAGCAGTTCTTC. Protein: CSARPYNEQFF.

The chain is built from TRBV7-2 and TRBJ2-1, with 7 bases that match TRBD1. Germline trimming cut 2 bases from V and 12 bases from J; bases unmatched to any gene: 4. The length of the CDR3 is 12 residues. From germline, CDR1 is SGHTA and CDR2 FQGNSA. CDR3 DNA: TGTGCCAGCAGCTTAATGGGACAGAGGCAGTTCTTC. Translation: CASSLMGQRQFF.

The V and J genes are TRBV29-1 and TRBJ2-3; D not certain. Trimming shortened V by 4 bases and J by 3 bases, and 8 bases separated the two germline ends. The CDR3 is 12 residues long. Germline V gene data show CDR1 as SQVTM and CDR2 as ANQGSEA. CDR3 bases: TGCAGCGTTGGTGCGGAGACAGATACGCAGTATTTT. Amino acid sequence: CSVGAETDTQYF.

This clone showed up just a few times. One end of the junction does not line up with germline, which may come from a read error. V is TRBV2 and J is TRBJ1-4; 10 bases are a match to TRBD1. This CDR3 spans 13 amino acids. The germline V gene encodes CDR1 SNHLY and CDR2 FYNNEI. The CDR3 reads CASSERGQGPRLF. CDR3 bases: TGTGCCAGCAGTGAAAGGGGACAGGGGCCCCGGCTGTTT.

The chain employs TRBV5-1 and TRBJ2-2; 8 positions agree with TRBD1. Germline V gene lookup returns CDR1 SGHRS and CDR2 YFSETQ. The CDR3 contains 15 residues. V trimming: 0 bases; J trimming: 3 bases; junction bases outside the gene matches: 1. The CDR3 spells CASSLGQGHTGELFF. In DNA form, the CDR3 reads TGCGCCAGCAGCTTGGGACAGGGGCACACCGGGGAGCTGTTTTTT.

This clone was counted a few times. This chain joins TRBV15 and TRBJ2-7; 7 nucleotides line up with TRBD2. CDR1 is LNHNV and CDR2 is YYDKDF in the germline V gene (reference sequence). This CDR3 has 15 residues. J gave up 6 bases and V 1 base, and 9 bases lay outside the gene matches. CDR3 DNA sequence: TGTGCCACCAGCAGAGGGGGTGCGGGAGATGTCGAGCAGTACTTC. Its protein is CATSRGGAGDVEQYF.

The sample holds one count of this clone. The sample contains more than one DNA sequence encoding this CDR3. This rearrangement joins TRBV5-1 to TRBJ2-1, with TRBD2 matching over 11 bases. This CDR3 has 15 residues. Germline CDR1 SGHRS, CDR2 YFSETQ. V shed 4 bases and J 7 bases; nucleotides not matched to a gene: 7. The chain's CDR3 is CASSPGLAVYNEQFF. The CDR3, as DNA: TGCGCCAGCAGCCCGGGACTAGCGGTCTATAATGAGCAGTTCTTC. The whole variable domain, filled in from reference TRBV5-1 and TRBJ2-1, reads KAGVTQTPRYLIKTRGQQVTLSCSPISGHRSVSWYQQTPGQGLQFLFEYFSETQRNKGNFPGRFSGRQFSNSRSEMNVSTLELGDSALYLCASSPGLAVYNEQFFGPGTRLTVL.

This CDR3 reads CATTLGGMNTEAFF. The CDR3 nucleotides read TGTGCCACCACCCTGGGGGGGATGAACACTGAAGCTTTCTTT. The J gene is TRBJ1-1, the V gene TRBV15; maybe TRBD1 (5 bases). Deletions cut 7 bases from V and 0 bases from J, with 12 bases between. Germline V CDR1 and CDR2: LNHNV, YYDKDF (reference sequence). The CDR3 runs 14 residues.

The V call is TRBV7-3, the J call TRBJ2-5; D may be TRBD2 (6 bases). CDR1 SGHTA and CDR2 FQGTGA come from the germline V gene. The CDR3 runs 14 residues. Trimming took 2 bases from V and 5 from J, leaving 12 bases between them. CDR3 region: CASSLGGPVETQYF. DNA of the CDR3: TGTGCCAGCAGCTTAGGAGGGCCGGTGGAGACCCAGTACTTC.

A few counts support this clone. V usage is TRBV2 and J usage is TRBJ2-3; 9 nucleotides match TRBD1. The V segment lost 3 bases and the J segment 4 bases; nucleotides outside the gene matches: 5. Germline CDR1 is SNHLY and CDR2 is FYNNEI. The CDR3 is 15 amino acids. CDR3 in amino acids: CASSDYRGRSDTQYF. The CDR3 nucleotides are TGTGCCAGCAGTGACTACAGGGGGCGTTCAGATACGCAGTATTTT.

The chain is built from TRBV19 and TRBJ2-7; 10 bases line up with TRBD1. Germline values: CDR1 LNHDA, CDR2 SQIVND (reference sequence). The V segment lost 8 bases and the J segment 0 bases; nucleotides outside the gene matches: 4. The CDR3 runs to 14 residues. The CDR3 nucleotides are TGTGCCAGTCGGCGGACAGGGGGCTCCTACGAGCAGTACTTC. It encodes CASRRTGGSYEQYF.

This clone was detected only a few times. The chain joins TRBV12-5 to TRBJ1-5; D unclear. CDR1 and CDR2 (germline): LGHNT, FRNRAP. Trimming removed 1 base at V and 4 bases at J, with 5 bases between. The CDR3 runs to 13 residues. CDR3 nucleotide sequence: TGTGCTAGTGGTTTGGGGCAGAATCAGCCCCAGCATTTT. Translated: CASGLGQNQPQHF. Together with reference TRBV12-5 and TRBJ1-5, the CDR3 gives the full variable domain: DARVTQTPRHKVTEMGQEVTMRCQPILGHNTVFWYRQTMMQGLELLAYFRNRAPLDDSGMPKDRFSAEMPDATLATLKIQPSEPRDSAVYFCASGLGQNQPQHFGDGTRLSIL.

The V gene is TRBV4-2, the J gene TRBJ1-1, with TRBD1 matching 7 bases. Germline lookup yields CDR1 LGHNA and CDR2 YNFKEQ. The V gene end was trimmed by 4 bases and the J gene end by 3 bases; junction bases not matched to a gene: 5. There are 14 residues in the CDR3. CDR3: CASSPGQFDTEAFF. CDR3 bases: TGTGCCAGCAGCCCGGGACAGTTTGACACTGAAGCTTTCTTT.

In DNA form, the CDR3 reads TGTGCCAGCAGCTTTTTGGTGGTGAGCGGGAGTAGCAATGAGCAGTTCTTC. Translation gives CASSFLVVSGSSNEQFF. This chain connects TRBV7-6 to TRBJ2-1, with 8 bases identical to TRBD2. This CDR3 has 17 amino acids. The V gene's germline CDR1 is SGHVS and CDR2 FNYEAQ. V lost 3 bases and J lost 6; bases outside the gene matches: 13. The whole variable domain, filled in from reference TRBV7-6 and TRBJ2-1, reads GAGVSQSPRYKVTKRGQDVALRCDPISGHVSLYWYRQALGQGPEFLTYFNYEAQQDKSGLPNDRFSAERPEGSISTLTIQRTEQRDSAMYRCASSFLVVSGSSNEQFFGPGTRLTVL.

The genes are TRBV7-2 and TRBJ1-4; no clear D. Trimming pared 1 base from V and 7 bases from J, leaving 13 bases between. Germline CDR1 and CDR2: SGHTA and FQGNSA. CDR3 length equals 15 residues. This CDR3 is CASSLVAGIGEKLFF. CDR3 nucleotides: TGTGCCAGCAGCTTAGTCGCGGGCATAGGTGAAAAACTGTTTTTT. The whole variable domain, remainder taken from reference TRBV7-2 and TRBJ1-4, is GAGVSQSPSNKVTEKGKDVELRCDPISGHTALYWYRQSLGQGLEFLIYFQGNSAPDKSGLPSDRFSAERTGGSVSTLTIQRTQQEDSAVYLCASSLVAGIGEKLFFGSGTQLSVL.